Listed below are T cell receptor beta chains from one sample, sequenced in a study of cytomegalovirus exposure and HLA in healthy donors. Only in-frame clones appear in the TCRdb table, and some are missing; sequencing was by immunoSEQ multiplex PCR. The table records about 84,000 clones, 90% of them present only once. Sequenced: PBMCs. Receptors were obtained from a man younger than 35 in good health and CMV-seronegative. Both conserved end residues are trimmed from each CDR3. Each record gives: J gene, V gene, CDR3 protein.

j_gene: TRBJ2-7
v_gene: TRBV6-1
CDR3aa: ASSEGGGSSYEQY

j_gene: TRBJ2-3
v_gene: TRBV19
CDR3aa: ASSSGSATDTQY

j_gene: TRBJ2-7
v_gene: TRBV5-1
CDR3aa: ASSSSVRDSPYEQY

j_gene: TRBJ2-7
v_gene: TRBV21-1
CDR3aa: ASRPTNRGSSYEQY

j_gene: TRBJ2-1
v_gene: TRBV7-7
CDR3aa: ASSLERGPYNEQF

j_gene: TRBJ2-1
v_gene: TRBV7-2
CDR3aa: ASSSQGAPGYRTYNEQF

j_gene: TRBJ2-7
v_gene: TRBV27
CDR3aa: ASRLPGTSGYEQY

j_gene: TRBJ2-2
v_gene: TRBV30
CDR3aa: AWSPLAGITGELF

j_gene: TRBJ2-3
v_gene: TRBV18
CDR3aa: ASSPGHQGGTDTQY

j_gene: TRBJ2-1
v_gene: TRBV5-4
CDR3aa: ASSSIQGRRDEQF

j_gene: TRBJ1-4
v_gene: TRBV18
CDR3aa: ASSRLARVANEKLF

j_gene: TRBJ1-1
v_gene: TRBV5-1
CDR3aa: ASSLVRNTEAF

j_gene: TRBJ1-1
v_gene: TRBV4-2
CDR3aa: ASSQAGDLSVGFAF

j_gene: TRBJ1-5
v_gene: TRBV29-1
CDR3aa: SVGGLTGDSNQPQH